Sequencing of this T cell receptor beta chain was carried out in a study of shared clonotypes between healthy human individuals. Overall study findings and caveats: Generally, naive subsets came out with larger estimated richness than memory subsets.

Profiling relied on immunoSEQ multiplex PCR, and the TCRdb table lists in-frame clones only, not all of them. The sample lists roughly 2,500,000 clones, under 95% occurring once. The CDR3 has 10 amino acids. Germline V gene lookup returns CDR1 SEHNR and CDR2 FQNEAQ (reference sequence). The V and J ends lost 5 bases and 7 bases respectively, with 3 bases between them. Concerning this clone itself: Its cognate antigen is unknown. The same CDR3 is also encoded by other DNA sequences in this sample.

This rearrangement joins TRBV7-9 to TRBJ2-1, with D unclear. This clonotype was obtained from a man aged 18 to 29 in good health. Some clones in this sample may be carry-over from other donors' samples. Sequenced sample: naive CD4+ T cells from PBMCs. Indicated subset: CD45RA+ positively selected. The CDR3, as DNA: TGTGCCAGCAGCCATAATGAGCAGTTCTTC. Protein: CASSHNEQFF.